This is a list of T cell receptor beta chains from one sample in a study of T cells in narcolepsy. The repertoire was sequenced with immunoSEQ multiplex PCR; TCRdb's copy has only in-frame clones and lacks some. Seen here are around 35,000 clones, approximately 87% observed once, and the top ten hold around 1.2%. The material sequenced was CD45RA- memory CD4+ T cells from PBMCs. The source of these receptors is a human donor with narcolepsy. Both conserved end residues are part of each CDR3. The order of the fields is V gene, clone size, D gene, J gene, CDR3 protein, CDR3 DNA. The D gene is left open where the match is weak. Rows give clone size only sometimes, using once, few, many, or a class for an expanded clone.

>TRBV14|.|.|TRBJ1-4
CASSLAQGSGEKLFF
TGTGCCAGCAGCCTCGCGCAGGGATCGGGGGAAAAACTGTTTTTT
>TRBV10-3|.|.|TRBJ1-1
CAISESQTPGGGNTEAFF
TGTGCCATCAGTGAGTCGCAGACACCCGGCGGGGGGAACACTGAAGCTTTCTTT
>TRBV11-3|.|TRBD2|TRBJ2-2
CASSLDLVGLAGEETGELFF
TGTGCCAGCAGCTTAGATCTGGTTGGACTAGCGGGAGAGGAAACCGGGGAGCTGTTTTTT
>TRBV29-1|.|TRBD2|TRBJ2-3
CSVKGLAGGLFSTDTQYF
TGCAGCGTCAAGGGACTAGCGGGGGGGCTTTTTAGCACAGATACGCAGTATTTT
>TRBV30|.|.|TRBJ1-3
CAWSTQSNSGNTIYF
TGTGCCTGGAGTACTCAGTCAAACTCTGGAAACACCATATATTTT
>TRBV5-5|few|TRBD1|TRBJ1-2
CASSTRTGAEFYGYTF
TGTGCCAGCAGCACCAGGACAGGGGCCGAATTCTATGGCTACACCTTC
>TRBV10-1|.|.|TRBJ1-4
CASSRGGAWEKLFF
TGCGCCAGTTCCCGGGGGGGGGCTTGGGAAAAACTGTTTTTT
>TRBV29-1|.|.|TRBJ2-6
CSVQSGANVLTF
TGCAGCGTACAATCTGGGGCCAACGTCCTGACTTTC
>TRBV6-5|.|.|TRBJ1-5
CASSSDGGGRQPQHF
TGTGCCAGCAGTTCCGACGGGGGGGGCCGTCAGCCCCAGCATTTT
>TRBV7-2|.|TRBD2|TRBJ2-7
CASSTGLAGLYEQYF
TGTGCCAGCAGCACGGGACTAGCGGGGCTCTACGAGCAGTACTTC
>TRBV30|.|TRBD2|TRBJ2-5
CAWSEGTSGREETQYF
TGTGCCTGGAGTGAAGGGACTAGCGGGAGGGAAGAGACCCAGTACTTC
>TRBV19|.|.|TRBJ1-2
CASSIGSPGNYGYTF
TGTGCCAGTAGTATTGGGAGCCCGGGGAACTATGGCTACACCTTC
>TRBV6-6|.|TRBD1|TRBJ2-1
CASSYGTGNNEQFF
TGTGCCAGCAGTTACGGGACAGGGAACAATGAGCAGTTCTTC
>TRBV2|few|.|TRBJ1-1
CASSVAGTLQAFF
TGTGCCAGCAGTGTGGCTGGGACCCTACAAGCTTTCTTT
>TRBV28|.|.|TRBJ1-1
CASSLFGGGGTEAFF
TGTGCCAGCAGTTTATTCGGGGGCGGCGGGACTGAAGCTTTCTTT
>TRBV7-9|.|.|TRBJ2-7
CASEGVNYEQYF
TGTGCCAGCGAGGGGGTAAACTACGAGCAGTACTTC
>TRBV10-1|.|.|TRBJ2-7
CASNAVSYEQYF
TGCGCCAGCAACGCTGTCTCCTACGAGCAGTACTTC
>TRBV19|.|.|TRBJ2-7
CASSLVGGSYEQYF
TGTGCCAGTAGTTTGGTAGGGGGTTCCTACGAGCAGTACTTC
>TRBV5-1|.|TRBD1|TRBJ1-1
CASSSGQGNTEAFF
TGCGCCAGCAGCTCCGGACAGGGGAACACTGAAGCTTTCTTT
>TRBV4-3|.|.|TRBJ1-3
CASVGNTIYF
TGCGCCAGCGTGGGAAACACCATATATTTT